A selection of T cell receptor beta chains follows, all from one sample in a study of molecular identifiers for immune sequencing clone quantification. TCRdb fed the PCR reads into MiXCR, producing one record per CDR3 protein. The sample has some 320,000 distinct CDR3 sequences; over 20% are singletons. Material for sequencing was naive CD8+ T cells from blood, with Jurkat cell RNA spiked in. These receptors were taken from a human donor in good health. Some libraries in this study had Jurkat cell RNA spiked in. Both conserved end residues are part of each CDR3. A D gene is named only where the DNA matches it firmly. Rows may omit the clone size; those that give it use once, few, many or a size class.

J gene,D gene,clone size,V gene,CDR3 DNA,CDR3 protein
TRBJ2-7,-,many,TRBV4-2,TGTGCCAGCAGCCATACTAGCTACGAGCAGTACTTC,CASSHTSYEQYF
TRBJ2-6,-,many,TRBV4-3,TGCGCCAGCAGCCAAGGGGCCTCTGGGGCCAACGTCCTGACTTTC,CASSQGASGANVLTF
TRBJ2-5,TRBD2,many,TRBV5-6,TGTGCCAGCAGCTATTCACTAGCGGGGCTACAAGAGACCCAGTACTTC,CASSYSLAGLQETQYF
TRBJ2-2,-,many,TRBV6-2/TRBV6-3,TGTGCCAGCAGTTCGGTTGGCTTTTTGTTGTGGCTGTTTTTT,CASSSVGFLLWLFF
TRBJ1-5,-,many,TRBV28,TGTGCCAGCAGTTTTACCGGGCTAGCTAATCAGCCCCAGCATTTT,CASSFTGLANQPQHF
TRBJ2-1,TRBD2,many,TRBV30,TGTGCCTGGTCCGGGACTAGCGGACTATACAATGAGCAGTTCTTC,CAWSGTSGLYNEQFF
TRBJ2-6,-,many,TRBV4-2,TGTGCCAGCAGCCAAGGGGCAAGCTCTGGGGCCAACGTCCTGACTTTC,CASSQGASSGANVLTF
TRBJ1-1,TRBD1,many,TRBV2,TGTGCCAGCAGTCACCTGGGACAGGGGATAGGGAACACTGAAGCTTTCTTT,CASSHLGQGIGNTEAFF
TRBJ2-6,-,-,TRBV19,TGTGCCAGTAGGGGAGCCAACATCCTGACTTTC,CASRGANILTF
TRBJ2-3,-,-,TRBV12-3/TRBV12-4,TGTGCCAGCAGTTTGTTGGGGGTCGGAGATACGCAGTATTTT,CASSLLGVGDTQYF
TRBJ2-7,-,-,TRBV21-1,TGTGCCAGCAGCAAAGCGGGGACTAGCGGGAGCTTGGGGGAGCAGTACTTC,CASSKAGTSGSLGEQYF
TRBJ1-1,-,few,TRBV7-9,TGTGCCAGCAGCCCTCCTTACGCGAACACTGAAGCTTTCTTT,CASSPPYANTEAFF
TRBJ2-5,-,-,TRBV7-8,TGTGCCAGCAGCTTAGAAGCGACAGCCCACGAGGCCCAGTACTTC,CASSLEATAHEAQYF
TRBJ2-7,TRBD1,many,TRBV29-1,TGCAGCGGCCCGGGACAGTCCTACGAGCAGTACTTC,CSGPGQSYEQYF
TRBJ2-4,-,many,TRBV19,TGTGCCAGTAGTATCGGCCCTCAGGTAGAAAACATTCAGTACTTC,CASSIGPQVENIQYF
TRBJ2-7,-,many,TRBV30,TGTGCCTGGAGGGCAGACAGGTCCTACGAGCAGTACTTC,CAWRADRSYEQYF
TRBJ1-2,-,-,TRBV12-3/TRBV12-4,TGTGCCAGCAGTTACTCCCCGGATACCCCCGGGGGCTACACCTTC,CASSYSPDTPGGYTF
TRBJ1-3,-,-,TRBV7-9,TGTGCCAGCAGCTTAGTTGACGGGAGCTCTGGAAACACCGTATATTTT,CASSLVDGSSGNTVYF
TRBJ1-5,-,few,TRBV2,TGTGCCAGCAGTCCCCGGGGAGGTTTCAATCAGCCCCAGCATTTT,CASSPRGGFNQPQHF
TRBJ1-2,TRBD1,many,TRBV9,TGTGCCAGCAGCAGCCCCTTACAGGGGCTGGGATATGGCTACACCTTC,CASSSPLQGLGYGYTF
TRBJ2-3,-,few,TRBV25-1,TGTGCCACCGCGACAGGTTTGGGTCTTCAACCCACAGATACGCAGTATTTT,CATATGLGLQPTDTQYF
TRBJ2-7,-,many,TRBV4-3,TGCGCCAGCAGCCAATCCCTGGTCCTTAACTACGAGCAGTACTTC,CASSQSLVLNYEQYF